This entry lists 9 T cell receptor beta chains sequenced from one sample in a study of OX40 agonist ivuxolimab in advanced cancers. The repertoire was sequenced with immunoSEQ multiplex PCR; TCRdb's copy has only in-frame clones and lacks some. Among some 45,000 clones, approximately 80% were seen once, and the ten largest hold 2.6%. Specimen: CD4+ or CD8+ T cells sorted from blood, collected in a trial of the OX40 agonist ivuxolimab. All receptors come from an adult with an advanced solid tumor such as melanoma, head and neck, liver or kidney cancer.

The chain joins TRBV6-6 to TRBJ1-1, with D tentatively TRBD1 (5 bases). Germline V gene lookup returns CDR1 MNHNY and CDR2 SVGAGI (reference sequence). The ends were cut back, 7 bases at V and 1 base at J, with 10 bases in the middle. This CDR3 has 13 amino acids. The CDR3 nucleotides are TGTGCCAGCACGGGACGGCAGAACACTGAAGCTTTCTTT. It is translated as CASTGRQNTEAFF.

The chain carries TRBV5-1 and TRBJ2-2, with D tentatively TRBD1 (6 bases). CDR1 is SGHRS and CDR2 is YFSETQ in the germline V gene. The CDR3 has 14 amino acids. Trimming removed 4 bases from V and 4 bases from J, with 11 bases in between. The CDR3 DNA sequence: TGCGCCAGCAGCCAGGACAGCGGCACCGGGGAGCTGTTTTTT. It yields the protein CASSQDSGTGELFF.

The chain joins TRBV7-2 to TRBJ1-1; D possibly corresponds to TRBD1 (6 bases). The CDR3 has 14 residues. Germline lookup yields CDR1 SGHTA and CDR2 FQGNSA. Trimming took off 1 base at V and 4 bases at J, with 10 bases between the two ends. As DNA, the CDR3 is TGTGCCAGCAGCTTAGACCTCAGGGGCACTGAAGCTTTCTTT. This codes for CASSLDLRGTEAFF.

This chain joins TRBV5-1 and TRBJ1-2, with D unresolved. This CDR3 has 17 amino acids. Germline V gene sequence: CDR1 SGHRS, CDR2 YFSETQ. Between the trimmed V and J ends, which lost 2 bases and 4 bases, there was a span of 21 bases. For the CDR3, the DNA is TGCGCCAGCAGCTTTAGAGCAATCGGTGGAGTAGGCTATGGCTACACCTTC. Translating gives CASSFRAIGGVGYGYTF.

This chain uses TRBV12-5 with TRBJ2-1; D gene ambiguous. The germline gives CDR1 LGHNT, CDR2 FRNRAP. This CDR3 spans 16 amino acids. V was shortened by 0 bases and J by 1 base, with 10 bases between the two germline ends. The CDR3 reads CASGLVLSVSYNEQFF. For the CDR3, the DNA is TGTGCTAGTGGTTTGGTACTGTCAGTTTCCTACAATGAGCAGTTCTTC.

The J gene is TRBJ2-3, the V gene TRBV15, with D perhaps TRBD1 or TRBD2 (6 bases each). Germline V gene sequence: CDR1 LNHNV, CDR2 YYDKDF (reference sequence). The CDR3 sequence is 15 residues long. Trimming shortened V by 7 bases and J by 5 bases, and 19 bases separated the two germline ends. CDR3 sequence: CATTRGRDLGDTQYF. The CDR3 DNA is TGTGCCACCACCCGGGGGCGGGACCTCGGAGATACGCAGTATTTT.

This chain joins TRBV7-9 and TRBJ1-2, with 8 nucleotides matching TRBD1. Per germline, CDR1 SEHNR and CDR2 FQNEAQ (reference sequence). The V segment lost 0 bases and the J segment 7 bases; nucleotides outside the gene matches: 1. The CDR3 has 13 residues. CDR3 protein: CASSLADRGGYTF. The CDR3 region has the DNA TGTGCCAGCAGCTTAGCAGACAGGGGTGGCTACACCTTC.

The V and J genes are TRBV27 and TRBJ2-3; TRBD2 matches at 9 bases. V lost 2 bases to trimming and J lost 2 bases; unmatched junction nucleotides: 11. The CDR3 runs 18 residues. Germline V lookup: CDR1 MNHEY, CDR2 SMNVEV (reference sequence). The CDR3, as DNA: TGTGCCAGCAGTTTAGAAGTCCGGGCGGGAGGGCCCACAGATACGCAGTATTTT. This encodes CASSLEVRAGGPTDTQYF.

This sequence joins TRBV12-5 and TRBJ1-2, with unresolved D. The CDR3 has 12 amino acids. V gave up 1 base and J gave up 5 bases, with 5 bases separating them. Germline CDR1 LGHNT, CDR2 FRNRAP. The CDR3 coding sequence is TGTGCTAGTGGTTTGGGGGGATATGGCTACACCTTC. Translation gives CASGLGGYGYTF.